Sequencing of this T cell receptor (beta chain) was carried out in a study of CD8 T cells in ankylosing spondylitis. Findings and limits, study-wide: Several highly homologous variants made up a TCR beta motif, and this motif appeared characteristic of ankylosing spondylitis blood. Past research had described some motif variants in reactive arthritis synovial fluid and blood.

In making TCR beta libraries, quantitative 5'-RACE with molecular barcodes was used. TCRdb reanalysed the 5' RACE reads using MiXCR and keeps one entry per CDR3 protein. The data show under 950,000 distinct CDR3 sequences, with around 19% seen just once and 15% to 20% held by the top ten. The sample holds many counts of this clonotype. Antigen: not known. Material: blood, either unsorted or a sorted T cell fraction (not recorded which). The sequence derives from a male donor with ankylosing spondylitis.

CDR3 coding DNA: TGTGCCAGCAGTTACTCGGGGGGGGGATTCAATTCACCCCTCCACTTT. It yields the protein CASSYSGGGFNSPLHF. This chain joins TRBV6-5 and TRBJ1-6; possible D gene TRBD1, 5 bases. The CDR3 runs 16 residues. CDR1 is MNHEY and CDR2 is SVGAGI in the germline V gene. V was cut by 0 bases and J by 7 bases, with 13 bases left in between.